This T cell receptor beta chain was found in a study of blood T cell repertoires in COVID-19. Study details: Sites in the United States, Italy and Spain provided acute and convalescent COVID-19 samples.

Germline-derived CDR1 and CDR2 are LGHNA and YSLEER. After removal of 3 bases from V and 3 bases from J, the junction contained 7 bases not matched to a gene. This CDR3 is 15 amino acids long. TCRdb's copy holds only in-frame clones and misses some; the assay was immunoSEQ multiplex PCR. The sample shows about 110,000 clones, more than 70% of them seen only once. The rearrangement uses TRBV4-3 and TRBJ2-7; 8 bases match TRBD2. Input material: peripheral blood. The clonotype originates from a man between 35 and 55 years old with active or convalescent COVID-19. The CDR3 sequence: CASSQGLAGLYEQYF. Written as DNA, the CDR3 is TGCGCCAGCAGCCAGGGTCTAGCGGGTCTCTACGAGCAGTACTTC.